Following are 19 T cell receptor beta chains from one sample sequenced in a study of shared clonotypes between healthy human individuals. The repertoire was sequenced with immunoSEQ multiplex PCR; TCRdb's copy has only in-frame clones and lacks some. This table holds fewer than 350,000 clones, around 90% found once. Material for sequencing was memory CD8+ T cells sorted from blood. Subset defined: CD45RO+ cells pooled with CCR7-negative TemRA cells. The receptor source for this set is a man aged 18 to 30 in good health.

V is TRBV5-1 and J is TRBJ2-2; a possible D gene is TRBD1 (5 bases). Trimming shortened V by 0 bases and J by 4 bases, and 10 bases separated the two germline ends. The V gene's germline CDR1 is SGHRS and CDR2 YFSETQ. The CDR3 consists of 15 residues. The CDR3 coding sequence is TGCGCCAGCAGCTTGGAAGGGGATTCCACCGGGGAGCTGTTTTTT. The encoded protein is CASSLEGDSTGELFF.

The chain joins TRBV7-9 to TRBJ1-3; possibly TRBD1 for D (5 bases). The CDR3 extends over 12 amino acids. V lost 11 bases to trimming and J lost 2 bases, with 10 bases between them. Germline CDR1 reads SEHNR; CDR2 reads FQNEAQ (reference sequence). The CDR3 nucleotides read TGTGCCGACAGAGGGACTGGAAACACCATATATTTT. Its translation: CADRGTGNTIYF.

This clone was recorded a few times. The chain combines TRBV5-6 with TRBJ2-7, with 10 bases identical to TRBD1. Germline trimming cut 5 bases from V and 4 bases from J; bases unmatched to any gene: 6. The germline CDR1 and CDR2 sequences are SGHDT and YYEEEE. The CDR3 totals 14 residues. The CDR3 is CASRLRDRGYEQYF. The CDR3 region has the DNA TGTGCCAGCAGACTTCGGGACAGGGGTTACGAGCAGTACTTC.

The chain links TRBV5-6 to TRBJ1-1, with 10 bases matching TRBD1. Germline V CDR1 and CDR2: SGHDT, YYEEEE. V was pared by 5 bases and J by 10 bases, with 8 bases of the junction left unmatched. CDR3 length: 13 residues. The CDR3 sequence is CASRRQGAVGAFF. CDR3 DNA: TGTGCCAGCAGGAGACAGGGGGCGGTCGGAGCTTTCTTT.

The V and J genes are TRBV10-2 and TRBJ2-3; D gene unclear. The CDR3 runs 14 residues. The ends were cut back, 2 bases at V and 2 bases at J, with 8 bases in the middle. The germline V gene has CDR1 WSHSY and CDR2 SAAADI. The CDR3 protein is CASSEADNTDTQYF. The DNA of the CDR3 is TGCGCCAGCAGTGAGGCAGATAACACAGATACGCAGTATTTT.

This chain connects TRBV7-2 to TRBJ2-7, with no clear D. Per germline, CDR1 SGHTA and CDR2 FQGNSA. CDR3 length equals 15 residues. V was shortened by 3 bases and J by 2 bases, with 14 bases between the two germline ends. The CDR3 region has the DNA TGTGCCAGCAGCTTCGACCACCCGCAAACCTACGAGCAGTACTTC. It translates to CASSFDHPQTYEQYF.

This rearrangement joins TRBV13 to TRBJ2-7; the D gene could be TRBD1 or TRBD2 (5 bases each). Germline CDR1 and CDR2: PRHDT and FYEKMQ (reference sequence). CDR3 length equals 15 residues. The V end lost 5 bases, the J end lost 6 bases, and 20 bases lay between the germline ends. CDR3 in DNA: TGTGCCAGCAGCATAAGAACGAACACTAGGGGCGAGCAGTACTTC. Encoded protein: CASSIRTNTRGEQYF.

J is TRBJ2-7 and V is TRBV7-9; 8 nucleotides line up with TRBD1. The germline gives CDR1 SEHNR, CDR2 FQNEAQ (reference sequence). J was trimmed by 3 bases and V by 1 base; bases with no gene match: 11. The CDR3 loop spans 17 amino acids. The CDR3 DNA is TGTGCCAGCAGCTTAGAACCCCTGGCAGGGGGCCGCTACGAGCAGTACTTC. Translation: CASSLEPLAGGRYEQYF.

CDR3 DNA sequence: TGCGCCAGCAGCGATACTAGCGGGAGGGCCATGGGGGAGCTGTTTTTT. It yields the protein CASSDTSGRAMGELFF. This chain connects TRBV5-1 to TRBJ2-2; 13 bases agree with TRBD2. Germline CDR1 is SGHRS and CDR2 is YFSETQ. The CDR3 spans 16 residues. V dropped 4 bases and J dropped 8; count of bases not matched to a gene: 8.

V gene TRBV4-1 combines with J gene TRBJ2-1; no definite D call. The CDR3 extends over 16 amino acids. V was shortened by 1 base and J by 4 bases, with 14 bases between the two germline ends. Germline V gene data show CDR1 as MGHRA and CDR2 as YSYEKL. The CDR3: CASSQVFPGSYNEQFF. CDR3 sequence (DNA): TGCGCCAGCAGCCAAGTCTTTCCGGGTAGTTACAATGAGCAGTTCTTC.

The chain couples TRBV2 to TRBJ2-7; D may be TRBD2 (5 bases). The germline gives CDR1 SNHLY, CDR2 FYNNEI. V shed 10 bases and J shed 2 bases, with 12 bases lying between them. CDR3 size: 12 residues. The CDR3 coding sequence is TGTGCCACTTCGGACTGGGCCTACGAGCAGTACTTC. This translates into CATSDWAYEQYF. Full variable domain (outside the CDR3, taken from reference TRBV2 and TRBJ2-7): EPEVTQTPSHQVTQMGQEVILRCVPISNHLYFYWYRQILGQKVEFLVSFYNNEISEKSEIFDDQFSVERPDGSNFTLKIRSTKLEDSAMYFCATSDWAYEQYFGPGTRLTVT.

The CDR3 coding sequence is TGTGCCAGCAGTGAAGGGGAGTTTCCCTACGAGCAGTACTTC. This encodes CASSEGEFPYEQYF. The rearrangement uses TRBV6-1 and TRBJ2-7, with D perhaps TRBD2 (5 bases). V dropped 1 base and J dropped 2 bases, with 9 bases sitting between them. Looked up from germline, CDR1 is MNHNS and CDR2 is SASEGT. The CDR3 length is 14 residues.

The V and J genes are TRBV29-1 and TRBJ2-2; unclear D gene. This CDR3 contains 11 residues. Germline CDR1 reads SQVTM; CDR2 reads ANQGSEA. The V and J ends lost 7 bases and 6 bases respectively, with 9 bases between them. CDR3 loop: CSASEAGELFF. CDR3 nucleotide sequence: TGCAGCGCCTCAGAGGCCGGGGAGCTGTTTTTT.

The V gene is TRBV11-2, the J gene TRBJ2-5; weak D call: TRBD2 (6 bases). This CDR3 spans 12 amino acids. The germline V and J ends were trimmed by 1 base and 9 bases, with 9 bases remaining between them. Germline CDR1 and CDR2: SGHAT and FQNNGV. CDR3: CASSLASGAQYF. The CDR3 region has the DNA TGTGCCAGCAGCTTAGCTTCGGGAGCCCAGTACTTC.

The chain couples TRBV30 to TRBJ2-1; tentatively, D is TRBD2 (5 bases). The germline V gene encodes CDR1 GTSNPN and CDR2 SVGIG (reference sequence). The V end lost 1 base, the J end lost 4 bases, and 8 bases lay between the germline ends. The CDR3 has 13 residues. The CDR3 loop is CAWSAAVYNEQFF. The CDR3 DNA reads as TGTGCCTGGAGTGCAGCGGTATACAATGAGCAGTTCTTC. The full variable domain, in which reference TRBV30 and TRBJ2-1 provide the parts outside the CDR3, is SQTIHQWPATLVQPVGSPLSLECTVEGTSNPNLYWYRQAAGRGLQLLFYSVGIGQISSEVPQNLSASRPQDRQFILSSKKLLLSDSGFYLCAWSAAVYNEQFFGPGTRLTVL.

About this clone itself: Other DNA sequences in this specimen translate into the identical CDR3. The CDR3 region is CASSQGGVNTEAFF. CDR3 DNA sequence: TGCGCCAGCAGCCAGGGGGGCGTGAACACTGAAGCTTTCTTT. The chain joins TRBV4-1 to TRBJ1-1, with D possibly being TRBD1 (6 bases). V dropped 3 bases and J dropped 0 bases, with 8 bases sitting between them. The CDR3 spans 14 residues. In germline, CDR1 is MGHRA, CDR2 YSYEKL.

V is TRBV4-1 and J is TRBJ2-7; 8 bases fit TRBD1. V shed 3 bases, J shed 0 bases, and the junction held 4 bases outside the gene matches. The CDR3 sequence is 15 residues long. Germline assignment: CDR1 MGHRA and CDR2 YSYEKL. The CDR3: CASSHAGQGSYEQYF. The CDR3, as DNA: TGCGCCAGCAGCCACGCCGGACAGGGCTCCTACGAGCAGTACTTC.

This clone appeared many times. This chain joins TRBV13 and TRBJ2-7, with D perhaps being TRBD1 or TRBD2 (5 bases each). This CDR3 comprises 15 residues. Trimming removed 5 bases at V and 0 bases at J, with 14 bases between. Germline V gene data show CDR1 as PRHDT and CDR2 as FYEKMQ (reference sequence). The CDR3 here is CASSPGRSSSYEQYF. The DNA of the CDR3 is TGTGCCAGCAGCCCGGGACGTTCATCCTCCTACGAGCAGTACTTC.

The chain recombines TRBV30 with TRBJ1-1; tentatively, D is TRBD1 (5 bases). This CDR3 has 14 amino acids. V lost 4 bases to trimming and J lost 4 bases, with 16 bases between them. Germline assignment: CDR1 GTSNPN and CDR2 SVGIG (reference sequence). Here the CDR3 reads CAWTPGPGTTEAFF. In nucleotides, the CDR3 is TGTGCCTGGACTCCAGGGCCGGGGACCACTGAAGCTTTCTTT.